This T cell receptor beta chain appears in the sequencing data of a study of T cells after posttransplantation cyclophosphamide. Study results and limitations: Tissue-infiltrating T cells from skin or gut overlapped little with blood T cells. After PTCy, TRB diversity resembled that of CNI/methotrexate controls. Donor CD8+ memory clones often dominated recipient blood repertoires at later times.

Data came from immunoSEQ multiplex PCR; TCRdb stores just in-frame clones and leaves some out. The sample lists some 53,000 clones, around 84% occurring once. Trimming took 0 bases from V and 4 from J, leaving 7 bases between them. CDR1 LGHNA and CDR2 YSLEER come from the germline V gene. The CDR3 totals 14 residues. About this clone itself: Its antigen is still unknown.

The chain joins TRBV4-3 to TRBJ2-1; no clear D. This receptor was identified in a man between 25 and 39 years old with a blood cancer, CMV-positive, and with a related stem cell donor. Source material: PBMCs. The CDR3 DNA follows: TGCGCCAGCAGCCAAGATGTGCTATACAATGAGCAGTTCTTC. Translation gives CASSQDVLYNEQFF.